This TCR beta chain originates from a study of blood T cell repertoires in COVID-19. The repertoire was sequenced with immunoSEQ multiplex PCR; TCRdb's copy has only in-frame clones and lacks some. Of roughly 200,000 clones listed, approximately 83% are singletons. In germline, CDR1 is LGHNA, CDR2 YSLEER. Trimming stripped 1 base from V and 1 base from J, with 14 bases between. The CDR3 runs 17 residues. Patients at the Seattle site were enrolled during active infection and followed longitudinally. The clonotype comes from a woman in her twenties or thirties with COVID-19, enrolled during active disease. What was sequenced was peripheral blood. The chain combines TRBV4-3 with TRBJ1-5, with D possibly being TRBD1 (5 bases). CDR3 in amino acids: CASSQGLSRASNQPQHF. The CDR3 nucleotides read TGCGCCAGCAGCCAAGGCTTGAGCAGGGCCAGCAATCAGCCCCAGCATTTT.